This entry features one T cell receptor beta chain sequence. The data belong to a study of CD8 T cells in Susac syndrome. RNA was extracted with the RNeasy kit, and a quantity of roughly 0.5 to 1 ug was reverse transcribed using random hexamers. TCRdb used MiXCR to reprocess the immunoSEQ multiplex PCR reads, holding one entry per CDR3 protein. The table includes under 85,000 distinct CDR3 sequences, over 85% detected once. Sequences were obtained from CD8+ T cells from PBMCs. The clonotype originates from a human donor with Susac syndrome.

The CDR3 bases are TGTGCCAGCAGCCAGGGACAGGGGGGAACTAATGAAAAACTGTTTTTT. Translating gives CASSQGQGGTNEKLFF. The chain recombines TRBV3-1 with TRBJ1-4; 11 bases fit TRBD1. V dropped 3 bases and J dropped 1; count of bases not matched to a gene: 1. The germline gives CDR1 LGHDT, CDR2 YNNKEL (reference sequence). CDR3 length equals 16 residues.